These 9 T cell receptor beta chains came from one sample sequenced in a study of radiotherapy plus CTLA-4 blockade in lung cancer. Clones were sequenced by immunoSEQ multiplex PCR, and TCRdb holds only the in-frame ones, with some missing. In the table there are 70,000 to 95,000 clones, around 84% of which are singletons. The input for sequencing was peripheral blood, taken from a patient treated with radiotherapy plus ipilimumab. These receptors all stem from a human donor with non-small cell lung cancer that progressed on radiotherapy plus ipilimumab.

The genes are TRBV25-1 and TRBJ1-2; unclear D gene. Germline V gene lookup returns CDR1 MGHDK and CDR2 SYGVNS. V lost 2 bases and J lost 6, with 13 bases in between. The CDR3 extends over 14 amino acids. CDR3 sequence reads: CASSESQNRHGYTF. The CDR3 DNA reads TGTGCCAGCAGTGAAAGTCAGAACCGCCATGGCTACACCTTC.

This sequence joins TRBV7-6 and TRBJ1-3; D unclear. Germline-derived CDR1 and CDR2 are SGHVS and FNYEAQ. CDR3 length equals 15 residues. V lost 2 bases to trimming and J lost 0 bases, with 8 bases between them. The CDR3 DNA follows: TGTGCCAGCAGCTTATATCGGACCTCTGGAAACACCATATATTTT. Protein sequence: CASSLYRTSGNTIYF.

The chain links TRBV5-1 to TRBJ2-7; a weak D match, TRBD2 (5 bases). V was cut by 0 bases and J by 4 bases, with 17 bases left in between. The CDR3 runs 16 residues. The germline CDR1 and CDR2 sequences are SGHRS and YFSETQ. This CDR3 reads CASSLVPSGAEYEQYF. CDR3 coding DNA: TGCGCCAGCAGCTTGGTTCCCAGCGGTGCGGAGTACGAGCAGTACTTC. The full variable domain, with the rest looked up from reference TRBV5-1 and TRBJ2-7, is KAGVTQTPRYLIKTRGQQVTLSCSPISGHRSVSWYQQTPGQGLQFLFEYFSETQRNKGNFPGRFSGRQFSNSRSEMNVSTLELGDSALYLCASSLVPSGAEYEQYFGPGTRLTVT.

This clone showed up just once. The gene calls are TRBV5-1 and TRBJ2-5; 10 bases map to TRBD1. This CDR3 region has 12 residues. The germline V gene encodes CDR1 SGHRS and CDR2 YFSETQ. The V segment lost 8 bases and the J segment 4 bases; nucleotides outside the gene matches: 2. The CDR3 coding sequence is TGCGCCAGTCGACAGGGGGCAGAGACCCAGTACTTC. Translated, it gives CASRQGAETQYF.

This clone has a handful of counts. V gene TRBV5-1 combines with J gene TRBJ2-7; D gene unclear. This CDR3 has 13 residues. The germline V gene has CDR1 SGHRS and CDR2 YFSETQ. The ends were cut back, 0 bases at V and 3 bases at J, with 7 bases in the middle. CDR3 residues: CASSLGRYYEQYF. CDR3 sequence (DNA): TGCGCCAGCAGCTTGGGCCGATACTACGAGCAGTACTTC.

This clone was found once. The rearrangement links TRBV10-3 to TRBJ1-5, with 11 bases lining up with TRBD1. The germline CDR1 and CDR2 sequences are ENHRY and SYGVKD. Trimming at V came to 2 bases and at J to 8 bases, leaving 5 bases not matched to a gene. The CDR3 consists of 15 residues. The CDR3 DNA follows: TGTGCCATCAGTGAGACCCCGGGACAGGGGGAGCCCCAGCATTTT. It is translated as CAISETPGQGEPQHF.

The chain employs TRBV28 and TRBJ1-2; TRBD1 is a possible D gene (5 bases). The CDR3 sequence is 16 residues long. The V end was cut by 2 bases, the J end by 6 bases, with 19 bases between. Germline CDR1 and CDR2: MDHEN and SYDVKM. The CDR3 DNA follows: TGTGCCAGCAGTTTAACAAACTTGCAGGGTATCCATGGCTACACCTTC. It is translated as CASSLTNLQGIHGYTF.

Of note for this clone: One end of the junction does not line up with germline, which may come from a read error. The chain employs TRBV27 and TRBJ2-7; D call uncertain. CDR3 length: 11 residues. Germline-derived CDR1 and CDR2 are MNHEY and SMNVEV (reference sequence). Here the CDR3 reads CASSNPYQVMF. In nucleotides, the CDR3 is TGTGCCAGCAGTAACCCCTATCAGGTGATGTTC.

In this sample, this clone turned up once. The chain is built from TRBV19 and TRBJ2-1, with TRBD2 as a possible D gene (7 bases). V lost 3 bases and J 2 bases, leaving 14 bases between the germline ends. The germline V gene encodes CDR1 LNHDA and CDR2 SQIVND (reference sequence). This CDR3 contains 16 residues. Here the CDR3 DNA reads TGTGCCAGTAGTATTCCCTTAGGGGGGGCCTACAATGAGCAGTTCTTC. It yields the protein CASSIPLGGAYNEQFF.